This T cell receptor beta chain was documented in a study of blood T cell repertoires in COVID-19. Turning to the study itself: Samples taken during acute and convalescent COVID-19 were collected in the United States, Italy and Spain. PBMCs, B-cell-depleted T cells, or T cells provided the cDNA or gDNA that made up the material.

Germline assignment: CDR1 SGHTA and CDR2 FQGNSA. The CDR3 length is 13 residues. Trimming took off 3 bases at V and 0 bases at J, with 6 bases between the two ends. Original processing notes: From reference gene primer amplification, estimates of nucleated cell counts were derived. Some clones are missing from TCRdb's copy, which holds only in-frame ones; the method was immunoSEQ multiplex PCR. That table is the source of V, J and clone size, and D and trimming were worked out from the DNA. The sample has fewer than 150,000 clones, around nine tenths seen once. The sequencing input was peripheral blood. The source of this sequence is a woman aged 40 to 49 with acute or convalescent COVID-19. V gene TRBV7-2 combines with J gene TRBJ2-7; perhaps TRBD2 as D (6 bases). CDR3 amino acids: CASSFGGSYEQYF. The CDR3 DNA sequence: TGTGCCAGCAGCTTCGGGGGCTCCTACGAGCAGTACTTC.